This T cell receptor beta chain appears in the sequencing data of a study of T cell changes during pregnancy in multiple sclerosis. Some clones are missing from TCRdb's copy, which holds only in-frame ones; the method was immunoSEQ multiplex PCR. Among roughly 52,000 clones, around 94% were seen once, and the ten largest hold less than 5.5%. This clonotype was obtained from a female donor with multiple sclerosis, enrolled in a pregnancy study. The sequenced sample was CD8+ T cells from peripheral blood mononuclear cells, obtained before pregnancy.

In DNA, the CDR3 is TGTGCCAGCTCACCACCGCCGGGACAGGGCTCCATTAACTATGGCTACACCTTC. Translation: CASSPPPGQGSINYGYTF. V and J are TRBV18 and TRBJ1-2; 9 positions agree with TRBD1. Losses at the gene ends were 0 bases for V and 1 base for J; bases not matched to a gene: 9. Germline V CDR1 and CDR2: KGHSH, LQKENI. The length of the CDR3 is 18 residues.